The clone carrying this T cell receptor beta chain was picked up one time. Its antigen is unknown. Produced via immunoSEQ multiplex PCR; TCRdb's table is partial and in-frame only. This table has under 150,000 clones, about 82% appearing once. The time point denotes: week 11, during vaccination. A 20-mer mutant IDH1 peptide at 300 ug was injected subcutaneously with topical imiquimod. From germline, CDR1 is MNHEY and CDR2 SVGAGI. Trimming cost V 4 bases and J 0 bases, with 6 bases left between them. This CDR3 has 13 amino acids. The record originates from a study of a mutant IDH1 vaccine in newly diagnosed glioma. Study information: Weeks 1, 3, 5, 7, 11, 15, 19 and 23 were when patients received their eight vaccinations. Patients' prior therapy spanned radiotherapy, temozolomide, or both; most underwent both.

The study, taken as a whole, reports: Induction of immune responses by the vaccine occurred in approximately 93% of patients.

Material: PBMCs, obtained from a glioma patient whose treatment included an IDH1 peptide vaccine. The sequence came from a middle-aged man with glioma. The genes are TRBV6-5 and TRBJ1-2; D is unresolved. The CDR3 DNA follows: TGTGCCAGCAGTTCTACGCCTAACTATGGCTACACCTTC. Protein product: CASSSTPNYGYTF.